This T cell receptor beta chain was retrieved from a study of cytomegalovirus exposure and HLA in healthy donors. Of note for this clone: What it binds is not known.

The PCR ran on 60 Vbeta and 13 Jbeta primers. Profiling relied on immunoSEQ multiplex PCR, and the TCRdb table lists in-frame clones only, not all of them. The data show about 76,000 clones, roughly four fifths seen once. General study points: In vitro data verified a few CMV-associated chains as specific for CMV antigens.

V lost 0 bases and J 4 bases, leaving 11 bases between the germline ends. This CDR3 is built from 14 residues. The germline CDR1 and CDR2 sequences are SGHRS and YFSETQ. This chain links TRBV5-1 with TRBJ2-7; D is perhaps TRBD1 (6 bases). This TCR derives from a male donor in good health and CMV-seropositive. Sequencing used PBMCs. The CDR3 coding sequence is TGCGCCAGCAGCTTGGGCAGGGGCCTATACGAGCAGTACTTC. It is translated as CASSLGRGLYEQYF.